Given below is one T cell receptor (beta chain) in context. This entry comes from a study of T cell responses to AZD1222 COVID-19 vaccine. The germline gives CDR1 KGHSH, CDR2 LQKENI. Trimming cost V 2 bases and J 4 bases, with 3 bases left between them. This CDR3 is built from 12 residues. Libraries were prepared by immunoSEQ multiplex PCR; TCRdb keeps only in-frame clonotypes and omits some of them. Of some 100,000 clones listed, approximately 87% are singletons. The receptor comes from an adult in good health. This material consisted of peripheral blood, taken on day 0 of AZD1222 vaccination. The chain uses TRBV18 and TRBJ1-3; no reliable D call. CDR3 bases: TGTGCCAGCTCACCAAAGGGAAACACCATATATTTT. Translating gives CASSPKGNTIYF.